These T cell receptor beta chains were read from a single sample in a study of cytomegalovirus exposure and HLA in healthy donors. Libraries were prepared by immunoSEQ multiplex PCR; TCRdb keeps only in-frame clonotypes and omits some of them. Of nearly 110,000 clones in the sample, 70% to 85% were seen once. What was sequenced was PBMCs. The receptors stem from a male donor in good health and CMV-seronegative. The CDR3 runs from the conserved cysteine through the conserved F or W. A D gene is named only where the DNA matches it firmly. Clone size appears in some rows only: once, few, many, or a class for an expanded clone.

v_gene	j_gene	abundance	d_gene	CDR3nt	CDR3aa
TRBV29-1	TRBJ1-2	once	TRBD1	TGCAGCGTCACCGGGACAGGGGGCTTCCGTAACTATGGCTACACCTTC	CSVTGTGGFRNYGYTF
TRBV2	TRBJ2-4	NA	TRBD1	TGTGCCAGCAGTGCGGGACAGGGTACCAAAAACATTCAGTACTTC	CASSAGQGTKNIQYF
TRBV6-1	TRBJ1-1	NA	NA	TGTGCCAGCAGTGAAGTGGGGGGGAACACTGAAGCTTTCTTT	CASSEVGGNTEAFF
TRBV11-2	TRBJ2-7	once	TRBD2	TGTGCCAGCAGCTCCTACCTAGCGGGAGAGGGCGAGCAGTACTTC	CASSSYLAGEGEQYF
TRBV2	TRBJ2-6	NA	NA	TGTGCCAGCATAGGGAGGCCAGGAGGAATGATCCTCCTGACTTTC	CASIGRPGGMILLTF
TRBV2	TRBJ2-5	few	NA	TGTGCCAGCAGACGGGGACGGGAGTCGTGGGAGACCCAGTACTTC	CASRRGRESWETQYF
TRBV9	TRBJ2-3	NA	TRBD2	TGTGCCAGCACCCGACTAGCCCCAGATACGCAGTATTTT	CASTRLAPDTQYF
TRBV11-2	TRBJ2-5	once	TRBD1	TGTGCCAGCAGCTCTCCCGGGACAGGGGGAGAGACCCAGTACTTC	CASSSPGTGGETQYF
TRBV5-4	TRBJ2-7	NA	TRBD1	TGTGCCAGCAGGGACAGGGGGGGCAACGAGCAGTACTTC	CASRDRGGNEQYF
TRBV5-4	TRBJ1-6	few	TRBD1	TGTGCCAGCAGCTCGGGACAGGGATCCCTCCACTTT	CASSSGQGSLHF
TRBV7-9	TRBJ2-2	NA	NA	TGTGCCAGCAGCGTTGGGCAGGGGATAACCGGGGAGCTGTTTTTT	CASSVGQGITGELFF
TRBV4-1	TRBJ2-7	NA	TRBD2	TGCGCCAGCAGCCAAGGGCTCCGAGGTAGCGGGAGCTTGGGCGAGCAGTACTTC	CASSQGLRGSGSLGEQYF
TRBV27	TRBJ1-1	NA	TRBD1	TGTGCCAGCAGTCGCGCGGGACAGGGGGCATGGACTGAAGCTTTCTTT	CASSRAGQGAWTEAFF
TRBV2	TRBJ2-7	NA	NA	TGTGCCAGCAAGGCGGATACTAACTCCTACGAGCAGTACTTC	CASKADTNSYEQYF
TRBV19	TRBJ2-3	NA	TRBD2	TGTGCCAGTAGTATAGATTACGGACTAGCGGAACCTCGGGATACGCAGTATTTT	CASSIDYGLAEPRDTQYF
TRBV9	TRBJ2-7	NA	NA	TGTGCCAGCAGCGTAGACGTAGGGGTGCAGTACTTC	CASSVDVGVQYF
TRBV7-2	TRBJ2-7	NA	NA	TGTGCCAGCAGCTCCGGCAGAGGCTACGAGCAGTACTTC	CASSSGRGYEQYF
TRBV30	TRBJ2-7	NA	NA	TGTGCCTGGAGTGTCGGCGGGCTTCCCTACGAGCAGTACTTC	CAWSVGGLPYEQYF
TRBV27	TRBJ1-5	NA	TRBD1	TGTGCCAGCAGCGACCGGGACAGCAAGAATCAGCCCCAGCATTTT	CASSDRDSKNQPQHF
TRBV6-6	TRBJ2-7	NA	TRBD1	TGTGCCAGCACTAGGGGCAGGGGGCGCAAAGACGAGCAGTACTTC	CASTRGRGRKDEQYF
TRBV27	TRBJ2-1	NA	TRBD2	TGTGCCAGCAGTTTATACTTGGTAGCGGGAAGGTCTGCCAACGTCAATGAGCAGTTCTTC	CASSLYLVAGRSANVNEQFF
TRBV27	TRBJ2-4	NA	TRBD1	TGTGCCAGCAGTTCTAATCGACAGGGGTTTAGGAACATTCAGTACTTC	CASSSNRQGFRNIQYF
TRBV4-2	TRBJ1-1	NA	TRBD1	TGTGCCAGCAGCCAAGAACTAACAGGGGGCACTGAAGCTTTCTTT	CASSQELTGGTEAFF
TRBV5-5	TRBJ2-1	few	NA	TGTGCCAGCAGCTTCGGGACTCAAAGCTCCTACAATGAGCAGTTCTTC	CASSFGTQSSYNEQFF
TRBV7-9	TRBJ2-2	few	NA	TGTGCCAGCGGGGTATCAGGGCAGACCGGGGAGCTGTTTTTT	CASGVSGQTGELFF
TRBV5-4	TRBJ2-2	once	NA	TGTGCCAGCAGCTTGCCGACTGAGAACACCGGGGAGCTGTTTTTT	CASSLPTENTGELFF
TRBV27	TRBJ2-7	NA	NA	TGTGCCAGCAGGGCGGGGACCGCGAGCTCCTACGAGCAGTACTTC	CASRAGTASSYEQYF
TRBV19	TRBJ1-1	NA	TRBD1	TGTGCCAGCCAAGAGTCAGGACAGGGGTTTTTTAAGTCGGGAGCTTTCTTT	CASQESGQGFFKSGAFF
TRBV6-5	TRBJ2-7	NA	TRBD1	TGTGCCAGCGGGACCAGGGGGCGGTGGGAGCAGTACTTC	CASGTRGRWEQYF
TRBV21-1	TRBJ1-2	NA	NA	TGTGCCAGCAGCAACCTAGACGGGGGGCATGGCTACACCTTC	CASSNLDGGHGYTF
TRBV7-8	TRBJ2-1	NA	TRBD2	TGTGCCAGCAGCTTAAGGGAGGGCCGCTACAATGAGCAGTTCTTC	CASSLREGRYNEQFF
TRBV2	TRBJ2-2	NA	TRBD2	TGTGCCAGCAGTGTGACTAGCGGGGTGGGGGAGCTGTTTTTT	CASSVTSGVGELFF
TRBV7-7	TRBJ1-1	NA	NA	TGTGCCAGCAGCGAACAGGAGAACACTGAAGCTTTCTTT	CASSEQENTEAFF
TRBV5-1	TRBJ2-1	NA	TRBD1	TGCGCCAGCAGCTTGTACAGGGGAGTAGGCTACAATGAGCAGTTCTTC	CASSLYRGVGYNEQFF
TRBV6-1	TRBJ2-6	NA	NA	TGTGCCAGCAGCTCGACATCTGGGGCCAACGTCCTGACTTTC	CASSSTSGANVLTF
TRBV6-1	TRBJ2-7	NA	TRBD1	TGTGCCACCCCCTCGGGGCAGGGGGACGAGCAGTACTTC	CATPSGQGDEQYF
TRBV5-6	TRBJ1-3	NA	NA	TGTGCCAGCAGCCAGGACAGCTCTGGAAACACCATATATTTT	CASSQDSSGNTIYF
TRBV18	TRBJ2-1	NA	NA	TGTGCCAGCCTTGCCGGACAGAGGTACAATGAGCAGTTCTTC	CASLAGQRYNEQFF
TRBV5-1	TRBJ2-3	NA	TRBD2	TGCGCCAGCAGCCCCCAGACCAGACTAGCGACAACTAGCACAGATACGCAGTATTTT	CASSPQTRLATTSTDTQYF
TRBV7-9	TRBJ2-7	NA	NA	TGTGCCAGCACCCGTAGGGGCGACGAGCAGTACTTC	CASTRRGDEQYF
TRBV5-5	TRBJ1-1	NA	NA	TGTGCCAGCAGCTTGTCTGAGGGCGCGGTCACTGAAGCTTTCTTT	CASSLSEGAVTEAFF
TRBV13	TRBJ1-2	NA	NA	TGTGCCAGCAGCCAAACCGGGACACCAGACTTC	CASSQTGTPDF
TRBV6-1	TRBJ1-1	few	TRBD1	TGTGCCAGCACCTCGGACAGGGTGTCCGCTGAAGCTTTCTTT	CASTSDRVSAEAFF
TRBV5-1	TRBJ1-2	NA	NA	TGCGCCAGCAGCTCGCAGGGGAACTATGGCTACACCTTC	CASSSQGNYGYTF
TRBV18	TRBJ2-7	NA	NA	TGTGCCAGCTCACCACAGGGGATCCCATCCGAGCAGTACTTC	CASSPQGIPSEQYF
TRBV20-1	TRBJ1-5	NA	TRBD1	TGCAGTGCTGGGGACAGGGTCTTCCAGCATTTT	CSAGDRVFQHF
TRBV6-5	TRBJ2-7	NA	TRBD2	TGTGCCAGCAGTTATTCGACTAGCGGGAACTCCTACGAGCAGTACTTC	CASSYSTSGNSYEQYF
TRBV19	TRBJ2-7	NA	TRBD2	TGTGCCAGTAGTATCGGACTAGCGGGGACCTACGAGCAGTACTTC	CASSIGLAGTYEQYF
TRBV2	TRBJ1-2	few	TRBD1	TGTGCCAGCAGTGGACAGGGCACGAACTATGGCTACACCTTC	CASSGQGTNYGYTF
TRBV27	TRBJ2-7	once	TRBD1	TGTGCCAGCAGTTCCGCCGGGACAGGTTCCTACGAGCAGTACTTC	CASSSAGTGSYEQYF
TRBV5-1	TRBJ2-7	NA	TRBD2	TGCGCCAGCAGCTTTACTAGCGGGAGTATCAACGAGCAGTACTTC	CASSFTSGSINEQYF
TRBV6-5	TRBJ2-7	NA	TRBD1	TGTGCCAGCAGGCGGGGACAGGACTACTACGAGCAGTACTTC	CASRRGQDYYEQYF
TRBV6-5	TRBJ1-1	NA	NA	TGTGCCACCCTCCCACAGATTATGAACACTGAAGCTTTCTTT	CATLPQIMNTEAFF